These T cell receptor beta chains were read from a single sample in a study of identical twins. TCRdb called the 5' RACE reads again in MiXCR, with one record for every CDR3 protein. The table records about 520,000 distinct CDR3 sequences, less than 25% of them present only once. The sample was also reused in another study, on T cells expressing NK-cell markers.

Sequenced material: CD4+ T cells sorted from blood. These receptors were obtained from a woman under 30 in good health. The CDR3 runs from the conserved cysteine through the conserved F or W. Fields, in order: CDR3 DNA, CDR3 protein, D gene, J gene, clone size, V gene. D genes are given only for firm matches. Some rows have no size entry. The others give once, few or many, or a class for an expanded clone.

TGTGCCAGCAGTTTGACGCGGGACACCTACGAGCAGTACTTC	CASSLTRDTYEQYF	-	TRBJ2-7	many	TRBV12-3/TRBV12-4
TGTGCCAGCTTAACGCCAGGCATCCCCTCCGGCGGCACCTTC	CASLTPGIPSGGTF	-	TRBJ1-2	few	TRBV6-2/TRBV6-3
TGTGCCAGCAGCTTGATAGGACAGGGAGGAGAGACCCAGTACTTC	CASSLIGQGGETQYF	TRBD1	TRBJ2-5	-	TRBV5-5
TGCAGTGCTAGAGTAGCGGGGGCCCCAGAAGCTTTCTTT	CSARVAGAPEAFF	-	TRBJ1-1	-	TRBV20-1
TGTGCCAGCAGCCAGGGCCCAGCGGGGGAATGGGAGCAGTTCTTC	CASSQGPAGEWEQFF	TRBD2	TRBJ2-1	few	TRBV4-2
TGTGCCATCAGTGACCCGGACAGATACATATCCTACGAGCAGTACTTC	CAISDPDRYISYEQYF	-	TRBJ2-7	few	TRBV10-3
TGCGCCAGCAGCCCCGGGACAGGGATGGTAACTGCTGAAGCTTTCTTT	CASSPGTGMVTAEAFF	TRBD1	TRBJ1-1	few	TRBV5-1
TGCAGTGCCGGGACGTACACCTACAATGAGCAGTTCTTC	CSAGTYTYNEQFF	-	TRBJ2-1	many	TRBV20-1
TGTGCCAGCAGCTTAGCGGGACTAGCGTCCTCTCCCTACGAGCAGTACTTC	CASSLAGLASSPYEQYF	TRBD2	TRBJ2-7	-	TRBV7-9
TGTGCCAGCAGTCTCAAAATCTACGAGCAGTACTTC	CASSLKIYEQYF	-	TRBJ2-7	-	TRBV3-1
TGCAGCGTTGTTAGGCGGCGGGAGCGTGGTGAGCAGTTCTTC	CSVVRRRERGEQFF	TRBD2	TRBJ2-1	-	TRBV29-1
TGTGCCAGCAGTTTCGGGAGGGGTGCTAACTATGGCTACACCTTC	CASSFGRGANYGYTF	-	TRBJ1-2	few	TRBV12-3/TRBV12-4
TGTGCCACCAGTGGTTTGCGGTTGGACAGGGGGAACACTGAAGCTTTCTTT	CATSGLRLDRGNTEAFF	TRBD1	TRBJ1-1	-	TRBV24-1
TGTGCCAGCAGTTACCTAATAGCGGGAGAGAGGTACAATGAGCAGTTCTTC	CASSYLIAGERYNEQFF	TRBD2	TRBJ2-1	few	TRBV6-5
TGCAGCCTGGGACCCTCCGACTACACCTTC	CSLGPSDYTF	-	TRBJ1-2	-	TRBV29-1
TGTGCCAGCAGTGAGGGAGGGGGACTAGCGGGAGGCAGGGGCAGCACAGATACGCAGTATTTT	CASSEGGGLAGGRGSTDTQYF	TRBD2	TRBJ2-3	few	TRBV6-1
TGTGCCAGCAGTTTACAGAGCGGGAGAGGCTACGAGCAGTACTTC	CASSLQSGRGYEQYF	TRBD2	TRBJ2-7	-	TRBV27
TGTGCCAGTAGTCGCGGACAGGGGTACACTGAAGCTTTCTTT	CASSRGQGYTEAFF	TRBD1	TRBJ1-1	many	TRBV19
TGTGCCAGCAGCGCGGGACTAGCGGCCAGTGAGCAGTTCTTC	CASSAGLAASEQFF	TRBD2	TRBJ2-1	few	TRBV9
TGCGCCAGCAGCTTGGGTTTCGGGACCAATCAGCCCCAGCATTTT	CASSLGFGTNQPQHF	-	TRBJ1-5	-	TRBV5-1
TGTGCCAGCAGTCGACACAGGGCCAACACCGGGGAGCTGTTTTTT	CASSRHRANTGELFF	-	TRBJ2-2	-	TRBV12-3/TRBV12-4
TGCAGTGCTAGAGTTCAGGGACGAAATAATTCACCCCTCCACTTT	CSARVQGRNNSPLHF	-	TRBJ1-6	-	TRBV20-1
TGTGCCAGCAGTGACTCGAGGTGGGACAGGGGTCCTGGGGCCAACGTCCTGACTTTC	CASSDSRWDRGPGANVLTF	TRBD1	TRBJ2-6	-	TRBV6-4
TGTGCCAGCAGCAACGGTGGAGATACGCAGTATTTT	CASSNGGDTQYF	-	TRBJ2-3	-	TRBV11-3
TGTGCCAGCAGTCCCGGGACCCTCGGTCGTGGCTACACCTTC	CASSPGTLGRGYTF	-	TRBJ1-2	few	TRBV6-4
TGCAGTGCCTCTGGTGCGTTGAGCTCCTACGAGCAGTACTTC	CSASGALSSYEQYF	-	TRBJ2-7	few	TRBV20-1
TGCAGTGCTAGAGCCGCGGGGAGGACAGCAACACTAACTTCTAGCACAGATACGCAGTATTTT	CSARAAGRTATLTSSTDTQYF	-	TRBJ2-3	few	TRBV20-1
TGTGCCAGCAGCCCGTTTTCCGCGGCGTACGAGCAGTACTTC	CASSPFSAAYEQYF	-	TRBJ2-7	-	TRBV7-2
TGTGCTAGTGGTTTGGGTTCGACGCGGGAGGCTCCTAGTCCCTACAATGAGCAGTTCTTC	CASGLGSTREAPSPYNEQFF	TRBD2	TRBJ2-1	-	TRBV12-5
TGTGCCAGCAGCTTGCGACTAGCCACCGGGGAGCTGTTTTTT	CASSLRLATGELFF	TRBD2	TRBJ2-2	once	TRBV7-3
TGTGCCAGCAGTTTTACCGGACTCCACGCACCCCTCCACTTT	CASSFTGLHAPLHF	-	TRBJ1-6	few	TRBV12-3/TRBV12-4
TGTGCCAGCAGCCACAGGGTGAGGAACACTGAAGCTTTCTTT	CASSHRVRNTEAFF	-	TRBJ1-1	few	TRBV27